The clone carrying this T cell receptor (beta chain) was recorded a few times. Antigen: not known. The sequenced template was cDNA made from the entire isolated RNA. Method: immunoSEQ multiplex PCR; TCRdb's copy keeps in-frame clones and lacks some. The data hold around 150,000 clones, with about a tenth observed a single time. This record belongs to a study of beta chain features in type 1 diabetes. Study-wide findings and caveats: Possible PCR preference for shorter templates applied equally to patients and controls. In type 1 diabetes patients, VDJ junctions had fewer insertions; deletions at these junctions were more frequent. Moderate yet significant TCRB CDR3 shortening was seen in Type 1 diabetes patients in all four CD4+ subsets.

Germline values: CDR1 LNHNV, CDR2 YYDKDF (reference sequence). The CDR3 contains 14 residues. V dropped 5 bases and J dropped 4; count of bases not matched to a gene: 7. This sequence originates from a man younger than 40 with type 1 diabetes. The V gene is TRBV15, the J gene TRBJ1-2, with 7 bases that match TRBD1. Sequences were obtained from central memory CD4+ T cells from blood. Written as DNA, the CDR3 is TGTGCCACCAGCCGGGGAGGACAGGTCTATGGCTACACCTTC. Translating gives CATSRGGQVYGYTF.